The clone carrying this T cell receptor (beta chain) showed up just a few times. This specimen belongs to a study of shared clonotypes between healthy human individuals. Only in-frame clones appear in the TCRdb table, and some are missing; sequencing was by immunoSEQ multiplex PCR. The table has tens of thousands of clones, about 63% seen once. J was trimmed by 0 bases and V by 5 bases; bases with no gene match: 6. From germline, CDR1 is MNHEY and CDR2 SMNVEV (reference sequence). This CDR3 spans 15 amino acids. This receptor was obtained from a young man in good health. The chain employs TRBV27 and TRBJ2-7, with 8 bases identical to TRBD2. The sequencing input was memory CD8+ T cells sorted from blood. Subset described: CD45RO+ cells pooled with CCR7-negative TemRA cells. CDR3 region: CASSTSGSLSYEQYF. The DNA of the CDR3 is TGTGCCAGCAGTACCAGCGGGAGCCTCTCCTACGAGCAGTACTTC.